Listed here are 27 T cell receptor beta chains from one sample, sequenced in a study of shared clonotypes between healthy human individuals. The protocol was immunoSEQ multiplex PCR, while the TCRdb copy is restricted to in-frame clones and leaves out a portion. The sample carries around 1.4 million clones, approximately 98.5% recorded once. The source material was naive CD4+ T cells sorted from blood. Specified subset: CD45RA+ positively selected. The receptor source for this set is a young man in good health.

The chain is built from TRBV19 and TRBJ1-1; D possibly corresponds to TRBD1 (5 bases). The CDR3 consists of 14 residues. Germline CDR1 and CDR2: LNHDA and SQIVND (reference sequence). V was shortened by 6 bases and J by 4 bases, with 15 bases between the two germline ends. The CDR3 DNA sequence: TGTGCCAGTAGGAATGGGGCCGGGGGCACTGAAGCTTTCTTT. Residues: CASRNGAGGTEAFF.

The chain is built from TRBV5-4 and TRBJ2-1; 14 bases fit TRBD2. V lost 5 bases and J lost 9; bases outside the gene matches: 7. CDR1 SGHNT and CDR2 YYREEE come from the germline V gene (reference sequence). This CDR3 is 15 amino acids long. The CDR3 loop reads CASSPTSGRAGEQFF. The CDR3 nucleotides read TGTGCCAGCAGTCCGACTAGCGGGAGGGCCGGTGAGCAGTTCTTC.

J is TRBJ2-3 and V is TRBV6-1; D is possibly TRBD1 or TRBD2 (5 bases each). The CDR3 has 14 amino acids. V was pared by 9 bases and J by 6 bases, with 19 bases between. CDR1 and CDR2 from the germline V gene are MNHNS and SASEGT. The DNA of the CDR3 is TGTGCCAGTAAACAGGACTCGCTTATGGATACGCAGTATTTT. This codes for CASKQDSLMDTQYF.

The J gene is TRBJ2-1, the V gene TRBV11-2, with 11 bases aligning to TRBD2. With 5 bases clipped from V and 9 bases from J, the junction kept 15 bases outside the gene matches. Germline V CDR1 and CDR2: SGHAT, FQNNGV. The CDR3 length is 17 residues. CDR3 nucleotide sequence: TGTGCCAGCAGCCCCGGGCTATCACTAGCGGGAGAAGGTGAGCAGTTCTTC. It codes for CASSPGLSLAGEGEQFF. Supplemented by reference TRBV11-2 and TRBJ2-1, the full variable domain reads EAGVAQSPRYKIIEKRQSVAFWCNPISGHATLYWYQQILGQGPKLLIQFQNNGVVDDSQLPKDRFSAERLKGVDSTLKIQPAKLEDSAVYLCASSPGLSLAGEGEQFFGPGTRLTVL.

The chain has TRBV11-2 and TRBJ2-2, with TRBD2 matching over 10 bases. Trimming at V came to 2 bases and at J to 4 bases, leaving 1 base not matched to a gene. The CDR3 is 15 residues long. Germline V gene lookup returns CDR1 SGHAT and CDR2 FQNNGV. As DNA, the CDR3 is TGTGCCAGCAGCTTACAGCGGGAGGGCACCGGGGAGCTGTTTTTT. It specifies CASSLQREGTGELFF.

V is TRBV6-1 and J is TRBJ2-1; the D is unclear. CDR1 is MNHNS, CDR2 SASEGT, per germline. The CDR3 length is 14 residues. Trimming took off 8 bases at V and 1 base at J, with 12 bases between the two ends. This CDR3 is CASLGTASYNEQFF. In DNA form, the CDR3 reads TGTGCCAGCTTGGGAACGGCATCCTACAATGAGCAGTTCTTC.

This chain links TRBV7-9 with TRBJ2-7; TRBD2 aligns across 9 bases. Germline V lookup: CDR1 SEHNR, CDR2 FQNEAQ (reference sequence). The CDR3 is 15 amino acids. After removal of 2 bases from V and 2 bases from J, the junction contained 4 bases not matched to a gene. The CDR3 sequence: CASSLPSGETYEQYF. In nucleotides, the CDR3 is TGTGCCAGCAGCTTACCTAGCGGGGAGACCTACGAGCAGTACTTC.

The CDR3 region has the DNA TGCGCCAGCAGCTTAACACAGCCTGAGCAGTTCTTC. It translates to CASSLTQPEQFF. The genes are TRBV5-1 and TRBJ2-1; D is unresolved. CDR1 is SGHRS, CDR2 YFSETQ, per germline. V lost 2 bases, J lost 9 bases, and 9 bases lay in between. This CDR3 is built from 12 residues.

This chain uses TRBV7-2 with TRBJ2-1; D remains unclear. The germline CDR1 and CDR2 sequences are SGHTA and FQGNSA. The CDR3 extends over 14 amino acids. V dropped 1 base and J dropped 5 bases, with 9 bases sitting between them. CDR3 nucleotide sequence: TGTGCCAGCAGCTTAGATTTGCGGAACAATGAGCAGTTCTTC. Encoded protein: CASSLDLRNNEQFF.

This chain connects TRBV9 to TRBJ2-1, with 11 positions matching TRBD2. CDR3 size: 16 residues. CDR1 is SGDLS and CDR2 is YYNGEE in the germline V gene. V trimming: 4 bases; J trimming: 5 bases; junction bases outside the gene matches: 8. The CDR3 here is CASSPRGLAEDNEQFF. CDR3 sequence (DNA): TGTGCCAGCAGCCCACGGGGACTAGCGGAGGACAATGAGCAGTTCTTC.

The chain has TRBV29-1 and TRBJ2-1, with unresolved D. CDR1 is SQVTM, CDR2 ANQGSEA, per germline. The CDR3 has 16 residues. Trimming cost V 6 bases and J 2 bases, with 20 bases left between them. The CDR3 loop is CSVAVAFGPPYNEQFF. DNA for the CDR3: TGCAGCGTCGCCGTAGCCTTTGGGCCGCCCTACAATGAGCAGTTCTTC.

This chain links TRBV30 with TRBJ1-2; no clear D gene. Germline V lookup: CDR1 GTSNPN, CDR2 SVGIG (reference sequence). CDR3 length equals 13 residues. V was trimmed by 2 bases and J by 0 bases, leaving 7 bases between them. The CDR3 sequence: CAWSRVTNYGYTF. The DNA for the CDR3 is TGTGCCTGGAGTAGAGTCACTAACTATGGCTACACCTTC.

The chain is built from TRBV6-5 and TRBJ2-1, with D possibly TRBD1 on 5 matching bases. This CDR3 comprises 13 residues. Trimming left V 10 bases short and J 4 bases short, with 14 bases between. CDR1 MNHEY and CDR2 SVGAGI come from the germline V gene. For the CDR3, the DNA is TGTGCCACCCAGGGCCAGTGGTACAATGAGCAGTTCTTC. Encoded protein: CATQGQWYNEQFF.

The J gene is TRBJ2-1, the V gene TRBV7-6; D assignment may be TRBD1 or TRBD2 (5 bases each). CDR3 length equals 13 residues. V was clipped by 3 bases and J by 12 bases, with 15 bases between them. CDR1 and CDR2 (germline): SGHVS, FNYEAQ. The CDR3 loop is CASSLGESVGQFF. The CDR3 bases are TGTGCCAGCAGCTTGGGGGAAAGCGTAGGGCAGTTCTTC.

The rearrangement links TRBV19 to TRBJ2-7; D gene ambiguous. V shed 1 base and J shed 6 bases, with 10 bases lying between them. Germline V lookup: CDR1 LNHDA, CDR2 SQIVND (reference sequence). This CDR3 spans 13 amino acids. The CDR3 bases are TGTGCCAGTAGTATAGGCCTTCCGGGCGAGCAGTACTTC. Amino acid sequence: CASSIGLPGEQYF.

This rearrangement joins TRBV5-4 to TRBJ2-7; perhaps D is TRBD1 or TRBD2 (6 bases each). The V and J ends lost 4 bases and 3 bases respectively, with 17 bases between them. Germline CDR1 is SGHNT and CDR2 is YYREEE (reference sequence). The CDR3 consists of 15 residues. CDR3 nucleotide sequence: TGTGCCAGCAGCCTAGAAGGGGGGTCGAACTACGAGCAGTACTTC. This encodes CASSLEGGSNYEQYF.

In DNA form, the CDR3 reads TGTGCCAGCAGCTCCACAGGGATTGAGCAGTTCTTC. Encoded protein: CASSSTGIEQFF. The gene calls are TRBV7-2 and TRBJ2-1; possibly TRBD1 for D (6 bases). The germline V gene has CDR1 SGHTA and CDR2 FQGNSA. V lost 4 bases and J 9 bases, leaving 10 bases between the germline ends. The CDR3 extends over 12 amino acids.

This chain links TRBV19 with TRBJ2-7, with D possibly TRBD1 on 6 matching bases. The CDR3 spans 14 residues. CDR1 LNHDA and CDR2 SQIVND come from the germline V gene (reference sequence). V lost 3 bases, J lost 2 bases, and 11 bases lay in between. CDR3 coding DNA: TGTGCCAGTAGTATTAGCAGGGGACCCTACGAGCAGTACTTC. Protein sequence: CASSISRGPYEQYF. Filled out from reference TRBV19 and TRBJ2-7, the complete variable domain reads DGGITQSPKYLFRKEGQNVTLSCEQNLNHDAMYWYRQDPGQGLRLIYYSQIVNDFQKGDIAEGYSVSREKKESFPLTVTSAQKNPTAFYLCASSISRGPYEQYFGPGTRLTVT.

The chain uses TRBV4-3 and TRBJ2-7, with 8 bases lining up with TRBD2. After removal of 5 bases from V and 2 bases from J, the junction contained 11 bases not matched to a gene. Germline CDR1 reads LGHNA; CDR2 reads YSLEER. The CDR3 extends over 16 amino acids. The CDR3 loop reads CASSAIASGQTYEQYF. CDR3 nucleotide sequence: TGCGCCAGCAGCGCCATCGCTAGCGGGCAAACCTACGAGCAGTACTTC.

J is TRBJ2-1 and V is TRBV28; 7 positions agree with TRBD2. This CDR3 comprises 14 residues. The V gene's germline CDR1 is MDHEN and CDR2 SYDVKM. The V and J ends lost 2 bases and 9 bases, in that order; junction bases with no gene match: 7. The CDR3 coding sequence is TGTGCCAGCAGTTTAGTGCGGGAGTCCGGTGAGCAGTTCTTC. Encoded protein: CASSLVRESGEQFF.

A remark on this clone: Other DNA sequences in this sample translate to the same CDR3. CDR3 sequence: CSARPYNEQFF. The CDR3 nucleotides read TGCAGTGCTAGGCCCTACAATGAGCAGTTCTTC. The genes are TRBV20-1 and TRBJ2-1; D ambiguous. Trimming removed 3 bases at V and 2 bases at J, with 2 bases between. In germline, CDR1 is DFQATT, CDR2 SNEGSKA (reference sequence). The CDR3 loop spans 11 amino acids.

V and J are TRBV6-6 and TRBJ2-1; unclear D gene. Germline CDR1 is MNHNY and CDR2 is SVGAGI (reference sequence). The CDR3 is 13 residues long. Trimming removed 7 bases at V and 6 bases at J, with 13 bases between. The CDR3: CASNKSPGNEQFF. CDR3 nucleotides: TGTGCCAGCAACAAGAGTCCTGGCAATGAGCAGTTCTTC.

V usage is TRBV5-1 and J usage is TRBJ2-5; D may be TRBD1 (6 bases). In germline, CDR1 is SGHRS, CDR2 YFSETQ. The V end lost 0 bases, the J end lost 7 bases, and 13 bases lay between the germline ends. The length of the CDR3 is 14 residues. The chain's CDR3 is CASSLEGVQGTQYF. In nucleotides, the CDR3 is TGCGCCAGCAGCTTGGAGGGGGTCCAGGGGACCCAGTACTTC.

V is TRBV27 and J is TRBJ1-2, with TRBD1 as a possible D gene (6 bases). V lost 6 bases to trimming and J lost 5 bases, with 13 bases between them. Germline CDR1 is MNHEY and CDR2 is SMNVEV (reference sequence). This CDR3 spans 13 amino acids. In DNA form, the CDR3 reads TGTGCCAGCAGGACACAGGGACCTTATGGCTACACCTTC. It encodes CASRTQGPYGYTF.

The gene calls are TRBV28 and TRBJ1-1; D ambiguous. CDR1 and CDR2 (germline): MDHEN, SYDVKM. Between the trimmed V and J ends, which lost 2 bases and 0 bases, there was a span of 7 bases. CDR3 length: 14 amino acids. The chain's CDR3 is CASSLGSLNTEAFF. As DNA, the CDR3 is TGTGCCAGCAGTTTAGGATCCCTGAACACTGAAGCTTTCTTT.

This chain uses TRBV18 with TRBJ2-2, with D tentatively TRBD2 (5 bases). This CDR3 has 16 amino acids. The V and J ends lost 2 bases and 0 bases respectively, with 10 bases between them. Per the germline V gene, CDR1 is KGHSH and CDR2 is LQKENI. In DNA form, the CDR3 reads TGTGCCAGCTCACCAAACGTCGGGGCGAACACCGGGGAGCTGTTTTTT. Amino acids: CASSPNVGANTGELFF.

This chain links TRBV4-1 with TRBJ2-1; D is unclear. The CDR3 covers 13 residues. Trimming pared 4 bases from V and 6 bases from J, leaving 10 bases between. From germline, CDR1 is MGHRA and CDR2 YSYEKL. The CDR3 sequence: CASSLLVGNEQFF. CDR3 bases: TGCGCCAGCAGCCTTCTGGTCGGCAATGAGCAGTTCTTC.